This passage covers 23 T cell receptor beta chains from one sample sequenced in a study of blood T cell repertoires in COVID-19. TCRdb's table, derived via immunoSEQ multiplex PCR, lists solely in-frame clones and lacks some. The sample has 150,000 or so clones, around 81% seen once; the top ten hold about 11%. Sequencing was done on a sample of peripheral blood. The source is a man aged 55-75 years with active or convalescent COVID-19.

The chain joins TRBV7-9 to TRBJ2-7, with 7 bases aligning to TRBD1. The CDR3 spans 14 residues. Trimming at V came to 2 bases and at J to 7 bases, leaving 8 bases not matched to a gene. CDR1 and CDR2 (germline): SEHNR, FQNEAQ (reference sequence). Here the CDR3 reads CASSLPSGGEEQYF. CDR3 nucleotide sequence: TGTGCCAGCAGCTTACCGTCAGGGGGAGAAGAGCAGTACTTC.

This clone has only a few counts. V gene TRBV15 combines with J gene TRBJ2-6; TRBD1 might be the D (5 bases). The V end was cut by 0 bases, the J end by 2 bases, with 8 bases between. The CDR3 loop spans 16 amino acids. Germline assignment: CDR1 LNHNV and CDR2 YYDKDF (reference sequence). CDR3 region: CATSRDRATGANVLTF. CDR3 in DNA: TGTGCCACCAGCAGAGACAGGGCAACTGGGGCCAACGTCCTGACTTTC.

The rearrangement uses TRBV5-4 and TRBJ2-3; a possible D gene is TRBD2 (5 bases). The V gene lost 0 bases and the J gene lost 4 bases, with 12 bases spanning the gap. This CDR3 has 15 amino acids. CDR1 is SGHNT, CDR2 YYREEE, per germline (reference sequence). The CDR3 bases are TGTGCCAGCAGCTTGGCCACGGGAAGGCCAGATACGCAGTATTTT. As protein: CASSLATGRPDTQYF.

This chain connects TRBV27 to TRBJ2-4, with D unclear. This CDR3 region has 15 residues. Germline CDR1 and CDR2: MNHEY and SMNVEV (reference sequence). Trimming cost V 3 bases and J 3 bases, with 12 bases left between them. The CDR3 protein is CASSFTQVFKNIQYF. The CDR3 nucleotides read TGTGCCAGCAGTTTCACCCAGGTCTTCAAAAACATTCAGTACTTC.

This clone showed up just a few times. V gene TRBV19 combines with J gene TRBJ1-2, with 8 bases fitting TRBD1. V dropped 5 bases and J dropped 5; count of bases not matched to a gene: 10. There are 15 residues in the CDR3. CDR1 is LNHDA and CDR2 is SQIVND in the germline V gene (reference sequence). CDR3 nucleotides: TGTGCCAGTAGTTCCCCGGGGACAGGCTCATATGGCTACACCTTC. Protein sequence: CASSSPGTGSYGYTF.

CDR3 nucleotide sequence: TGTGCCACCAGCAGAGGGAGCGGGAAAGGGACAGATACGCAGTATTTT. Translating gives CATSRGSGKGTDTQYF. V gene TRBV15 combines with J gene TRBJ2-3, with TRBD2 matching over 7 bases. The junction had 7 bases not matched to a gene; V was cut back by 1 base and J by 3 bases. This CDR3 comprises 16 residues. The germline CDR1 and CDR2 sequences are LNHNV and YYDKDF (reference sequence).

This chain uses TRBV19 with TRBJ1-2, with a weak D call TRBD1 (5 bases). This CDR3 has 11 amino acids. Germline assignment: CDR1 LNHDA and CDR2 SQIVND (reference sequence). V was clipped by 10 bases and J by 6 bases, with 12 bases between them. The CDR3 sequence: CAIPGSDGYTF. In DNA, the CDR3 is TGTGCCATCCCAGGGTCGGATGGCTACACCTTC. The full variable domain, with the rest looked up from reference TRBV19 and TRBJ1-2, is DGGITQSPKYLFRKEGQNVTLSCEQNLNHDAMYWYRQDPGQGLRLIYYSQIVNDFQKGDIAEGYSVSREKKESFPLTVTSAQKNPTAFYLCAIPGSDGYTFGSGTRLTVV.

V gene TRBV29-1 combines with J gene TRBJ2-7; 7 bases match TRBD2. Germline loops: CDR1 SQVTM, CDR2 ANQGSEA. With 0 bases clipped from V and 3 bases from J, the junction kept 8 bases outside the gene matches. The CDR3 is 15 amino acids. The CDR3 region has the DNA TGCAGCGTTGAAGATCCAAGCGGGGCATACTACGAGCAGTACTTC. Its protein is CSVEDPSGAYYEQYF.

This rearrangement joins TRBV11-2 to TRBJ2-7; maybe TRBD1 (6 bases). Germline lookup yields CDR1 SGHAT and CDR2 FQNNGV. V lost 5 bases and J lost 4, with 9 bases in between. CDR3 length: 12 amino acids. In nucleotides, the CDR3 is TGTGCCAGCAGCGTAGGACAGTACGAGCAGTACTTC. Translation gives CASSVGQYEQYF. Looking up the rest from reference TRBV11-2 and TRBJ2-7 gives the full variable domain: EAGVAQSPRYKIIEKRQSVAFWCNPISGHATLYWYQQILGQGPKLLIQFQNNGVVDDSQLPKDRFSAERLKGVDSTLKIQPAKLEDSAVYLCASSVGQYEQYFGPGTRLTVT.

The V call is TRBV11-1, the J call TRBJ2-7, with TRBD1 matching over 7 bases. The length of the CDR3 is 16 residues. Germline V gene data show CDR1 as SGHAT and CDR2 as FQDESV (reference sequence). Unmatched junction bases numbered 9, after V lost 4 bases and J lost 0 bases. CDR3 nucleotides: TGTGCCAGCAGCTCAGGACAGGTAGCCATCTCCTACGAGCAGTACTTC. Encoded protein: CASSSGQVAISYEQYF.

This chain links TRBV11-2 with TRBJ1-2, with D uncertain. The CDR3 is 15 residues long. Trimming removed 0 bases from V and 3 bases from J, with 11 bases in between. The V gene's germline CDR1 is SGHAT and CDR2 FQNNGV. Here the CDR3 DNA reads TGTGCCAGCAGCTTAGATCTTGGCACCCACTATGGCTACACCTTC. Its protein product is CASSLDLGTHYGYTF.

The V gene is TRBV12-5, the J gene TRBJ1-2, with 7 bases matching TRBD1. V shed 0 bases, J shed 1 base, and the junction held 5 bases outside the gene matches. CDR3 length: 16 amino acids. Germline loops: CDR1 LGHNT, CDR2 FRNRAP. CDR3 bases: TGTGCTAGTGGTTTGGTACAGGGGTGGGTTAACTATGGCTACACCTTC. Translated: CASGLVQGWVNYGYTF. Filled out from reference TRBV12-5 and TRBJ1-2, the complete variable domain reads DARVTQTPRHKVTEMGQEVTMRCQPILGHNTVFWYRQTMMQGLELLAYFRNRAPLDDSGMPKDRFSAEMPDATLATLKIQPSEPRDSAVYFCASGLVQGWVNYGYTFGSGTRLTVV.

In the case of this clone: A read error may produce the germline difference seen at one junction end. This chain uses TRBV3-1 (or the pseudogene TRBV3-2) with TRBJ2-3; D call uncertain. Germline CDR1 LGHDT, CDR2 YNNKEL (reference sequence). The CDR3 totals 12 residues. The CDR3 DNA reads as TGTGCCAGCAGCAAAGAGAGAAATACGCAGTATTTT. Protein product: CASSKERNTQYF.

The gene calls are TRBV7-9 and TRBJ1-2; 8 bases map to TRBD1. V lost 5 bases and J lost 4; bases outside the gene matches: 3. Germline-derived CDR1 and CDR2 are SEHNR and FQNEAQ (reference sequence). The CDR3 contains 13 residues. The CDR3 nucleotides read TGTGCCAGCAGCACAGACAGGGGCTATGGCTACACCTTC. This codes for CASSTDRGYGYTF.

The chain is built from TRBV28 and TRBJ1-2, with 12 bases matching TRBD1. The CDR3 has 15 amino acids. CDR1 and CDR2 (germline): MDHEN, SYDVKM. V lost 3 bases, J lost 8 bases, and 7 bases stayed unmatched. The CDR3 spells CASSFPPGTGGGYTF. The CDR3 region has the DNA TGTGCCAGCAGTTTCCCCCCCGGGACAGGGGGCGGCTACACCTTC.

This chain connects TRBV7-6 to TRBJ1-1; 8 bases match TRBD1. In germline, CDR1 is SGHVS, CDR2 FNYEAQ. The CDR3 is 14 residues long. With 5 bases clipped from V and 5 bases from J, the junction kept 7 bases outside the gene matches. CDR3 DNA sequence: TGTGCCAGCAGCCAACGGACAGGGTCAACTGAAGCTTTCTTT. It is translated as CASSQRTGSTEAFF.

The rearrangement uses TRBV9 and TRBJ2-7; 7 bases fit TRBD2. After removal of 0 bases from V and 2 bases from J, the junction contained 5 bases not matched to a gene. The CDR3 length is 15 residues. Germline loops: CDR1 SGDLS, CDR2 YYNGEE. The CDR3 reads CASSVASGLTYEQYF. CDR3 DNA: TGTGCCAGCAGCGTAGCTAGCGGTCTTACCTACGAGCAGTACTTC.

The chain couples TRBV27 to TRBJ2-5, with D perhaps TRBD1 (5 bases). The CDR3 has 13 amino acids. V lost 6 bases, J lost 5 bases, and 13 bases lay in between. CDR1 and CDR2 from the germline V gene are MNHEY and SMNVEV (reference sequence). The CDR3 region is CASRNQGPETQYF. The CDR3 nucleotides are TGTGCCAGCAGGAATCAGGGTCCGGAGACCCAGTACTTC.

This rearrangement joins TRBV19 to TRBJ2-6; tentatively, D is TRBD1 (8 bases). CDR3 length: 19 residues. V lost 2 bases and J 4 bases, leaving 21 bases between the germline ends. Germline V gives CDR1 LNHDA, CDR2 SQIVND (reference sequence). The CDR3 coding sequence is TGTGCCAGTAGTATATTTGGACAGGGAGGGTCCCTGGGGGCCAACGTCCTGACTTTC. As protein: CASSIFGQGGSLGANVLTF.

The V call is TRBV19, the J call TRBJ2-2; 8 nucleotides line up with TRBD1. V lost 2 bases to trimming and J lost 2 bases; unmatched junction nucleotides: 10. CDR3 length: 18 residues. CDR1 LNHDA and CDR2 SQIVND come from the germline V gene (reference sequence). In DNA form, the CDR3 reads TGTGCCAGTAGTATAATACAGGGGGTCGGAAAAAACACCGGGGAGCTGTTTTTT. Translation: CASSIIQGVGKNTGELFF.

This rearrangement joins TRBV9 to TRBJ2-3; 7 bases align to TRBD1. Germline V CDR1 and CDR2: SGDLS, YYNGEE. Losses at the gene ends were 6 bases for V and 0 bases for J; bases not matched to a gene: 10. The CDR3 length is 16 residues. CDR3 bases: TGTGCCAGCACCCCAGGGGTGGGACAGAGCACAGATACGCAGTATTTT. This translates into CASTPGVGQSTDTQYF.

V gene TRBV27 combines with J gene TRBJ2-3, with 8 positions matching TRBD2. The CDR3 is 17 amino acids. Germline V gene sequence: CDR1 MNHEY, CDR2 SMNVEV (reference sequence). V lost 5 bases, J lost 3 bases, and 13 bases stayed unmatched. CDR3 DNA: TGTGCCAGCAGTGGCTATCGGGCAGCGGGGGAAACAGATACGCAGTATTTT. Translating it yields CASSGYRAAGETDTQYF.

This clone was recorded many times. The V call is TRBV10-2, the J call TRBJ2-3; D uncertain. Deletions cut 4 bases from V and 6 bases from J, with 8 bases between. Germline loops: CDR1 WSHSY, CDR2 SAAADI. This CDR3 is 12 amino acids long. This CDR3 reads CASSVSMDTQYF. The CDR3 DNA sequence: TGCGCCAGCAGTGTGAGCATGGATACGCAGTATTTT.